This is a list of T cell receptor beta chains from one sample in a study of shared clonotypes between healthy human individuals. The data were produced by immunoSEQ multiplex PCR, yet TCRdb's version contains in-frame clones alone and is incomplete. The data contain under 650,000 clones, 90% to 96% of them singletons. The sequenced sample consisted of naive CD4+ T cells sorted from blood. All receptors derive from a woman aged 25-40 years in good health. CDR3s include the opening cysteine and the closing phenylalanine or tryptophan. D genes are given only for firm matches. Not all rows give a size; the values are once, few, many and, for expanded clones, a class.

len | j_gene | v_gene | abundance | d_gene | CDR3nt | CDR3aa
15 | TRBJ2-2 | TRBV2 | - | - | TGTGCCAGCAGTGGTACAGACCCGAACACCGGGGAGCTGTTTTTT | CASSGTDPNTGELFF
15 | TRBJ1-2 | TRBV28 | - | TRBD1 | TGTGCCAGCAGTACCGGGACAGGTCAACTCTATGGCTACACCTTC | CASSTGTGQLYGYTF
14 | TRBJ1-5 | TRBV5-1 | once | - | TGCGCCAGCAGCACCGGGGACCCCAATCAGCCCCAGCATTTT | CASSTGDPNQPQHF
13 | TRBJ2-7 | TRBV2 | once | - | TGTGCCAGCAGGCCTATGGAGGGGAGGGAGCAGTACTTC | CASRPMEGREQYF
15 | TRBJ2-7 | TRBV28 | - | - | TGTGCCAGCAGCCCTTCTCGAGGGCGCGGTTACGAGCAGTACTTC | CASSPSRGRGYEQYF
11 | TRBJ1-2 | TRBV19 | once | - | TGTGCCAGTAGTAGATGGGGTGGCTACACCTTC | CASSRWGGYTF
13 | TRBJ2-5 | TRBV5-1 | - | - | TGCGCCAGCAGTAACATAGACCAAGAGACCCAGTACTTC | CASSNIDQETQYF
14 | TRBJ2-7 | TRBV7-9 | - | - | TGTGCCAGCAGCCCCGTCGGGGGACACTACGAGCAGTACTTC | CASSPVGGHYEQYF
16 | TRBJ1-2 | TRBV6-5 | - | - | TGTGCCAGCAGTTACGGGGCCAGGGCTGCGTCCTATGGCTACACCTTC | CASSYGARAASYGYTF
15 | TRBJ2-5 | TRBV6-6 | - | - | TGTGCCAGCAGTTATGGGGGAAGCACCCAAGAGACCCAGTACTTC | CASSYGGSTQETQYF
14 | TRBJ1-4 | TRBV19 | - | - | TGTGCCAGTAGTATCAGGCAGGAAAATGAAAAACTGTTTTTT | CASSIRQENEKLFF
15 | TRBJ2-7 | TRBV2 | - | TRBD2 | TGTGCCATCAAACTGCGAGGGACTAGCGCCTACGAGCAGTACTTC | CAIKLRGTSAYEQYF
14 | TRBJ2-7 | TRBV5-1 | once | TRBD2 | TGCGCCAGCAGCCCGACTAGCGGGGCATACGAGCAGTACTTC | CASSPTSGAYEQYF
13 | TRBJ1-2 | TRBV5-4 | - | TRBD1 | TGTGCCAGCAGCTTACAGGGGAACTATGGCTACACCTTC | CASSLQGNYGYTF
15 | TRBJ1-4 | TRBV6-1 | - | - | TGTGCCAGCAGCAAGACTCGGGGACCGAATGAAAAACTGTTTTTT | CASSKTRGPNEKLFF